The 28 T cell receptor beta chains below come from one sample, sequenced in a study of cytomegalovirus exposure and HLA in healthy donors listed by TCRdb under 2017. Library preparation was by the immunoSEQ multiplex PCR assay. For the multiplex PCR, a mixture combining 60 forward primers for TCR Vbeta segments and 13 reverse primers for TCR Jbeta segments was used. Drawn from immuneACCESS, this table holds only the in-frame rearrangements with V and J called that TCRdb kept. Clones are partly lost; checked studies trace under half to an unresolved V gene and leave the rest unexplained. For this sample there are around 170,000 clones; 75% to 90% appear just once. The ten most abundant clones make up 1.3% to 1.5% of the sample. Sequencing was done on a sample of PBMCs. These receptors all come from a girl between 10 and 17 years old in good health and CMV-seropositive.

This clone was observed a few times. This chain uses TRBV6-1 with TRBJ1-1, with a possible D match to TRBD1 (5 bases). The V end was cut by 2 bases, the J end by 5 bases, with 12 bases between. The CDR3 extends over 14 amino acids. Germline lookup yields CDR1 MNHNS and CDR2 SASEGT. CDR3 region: CASSEWQGGTEAFF. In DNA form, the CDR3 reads TGTGCCAGCAGTGAATGGCAGGGTGGGACTGAAGCTTTCTTT.

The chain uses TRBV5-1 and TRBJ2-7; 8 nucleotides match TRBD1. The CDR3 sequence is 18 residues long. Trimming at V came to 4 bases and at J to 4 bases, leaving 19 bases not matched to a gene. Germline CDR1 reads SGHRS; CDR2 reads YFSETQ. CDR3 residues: CASSPPGGPTGVSYEQYF. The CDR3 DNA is TGCGCCAGCAGCCCGCCCGGGGGCCCGACAGGGGTAAGTTACGAGCAGTACTTC.

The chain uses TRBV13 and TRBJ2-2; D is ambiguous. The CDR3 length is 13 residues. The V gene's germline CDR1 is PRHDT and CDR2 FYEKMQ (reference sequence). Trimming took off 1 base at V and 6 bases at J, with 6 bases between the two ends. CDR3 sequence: CASSLAVSGELFF. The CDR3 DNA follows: TGTGCCAGCAGCTTAGCTGTTTCCGGGGAGCTGTTTTTT.

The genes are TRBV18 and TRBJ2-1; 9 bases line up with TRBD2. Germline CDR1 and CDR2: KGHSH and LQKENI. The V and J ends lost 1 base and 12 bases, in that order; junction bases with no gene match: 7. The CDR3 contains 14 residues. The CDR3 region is CASSPRASGIWQFF. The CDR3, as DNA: TGTGCCAGCTCACCACGTGCTAGCGGGATTTGGCAGTTCTTC.

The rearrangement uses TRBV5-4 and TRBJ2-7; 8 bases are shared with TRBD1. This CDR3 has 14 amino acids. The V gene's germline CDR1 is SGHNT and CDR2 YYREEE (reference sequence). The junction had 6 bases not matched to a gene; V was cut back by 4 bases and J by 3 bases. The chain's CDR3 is CASSDSGTGYEQYF. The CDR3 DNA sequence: TGTGCCAGCAGCGACTCCGGGACAGGCTACGAGCAGTACTTC. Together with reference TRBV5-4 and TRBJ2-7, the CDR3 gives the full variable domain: ETGVTQSPTHLIKTRGQQVTLRCSSQSGHNTVSWYQQALGQGPQFIFQYYREEENGRGNFPPRFSGLQFPNYSSELNVNALELDDSALYLCASSDSGTGYEQYFGPGTRLTVT.

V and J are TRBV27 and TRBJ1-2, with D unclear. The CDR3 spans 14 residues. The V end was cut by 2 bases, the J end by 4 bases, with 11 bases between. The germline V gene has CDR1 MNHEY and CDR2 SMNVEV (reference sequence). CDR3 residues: CASSLVGEGYGYTF. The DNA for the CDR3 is TGTGCCAGCAGTTTAGTGGGTGAGGGCTATGGCTACACCTTC.

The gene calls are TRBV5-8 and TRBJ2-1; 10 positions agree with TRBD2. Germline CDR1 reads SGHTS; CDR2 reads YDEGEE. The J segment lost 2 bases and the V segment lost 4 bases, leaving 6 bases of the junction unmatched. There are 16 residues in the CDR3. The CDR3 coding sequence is TGTGCCAGCAGCCCAGGACTAGCGGCGCCCTACAATGAGCAGTTCTTC. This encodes CASSPGLAAPYNEQFF.

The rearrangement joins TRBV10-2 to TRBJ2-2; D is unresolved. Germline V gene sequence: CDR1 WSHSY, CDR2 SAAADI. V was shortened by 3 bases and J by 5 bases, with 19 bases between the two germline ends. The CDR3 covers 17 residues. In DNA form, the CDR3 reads TGCGCCAGCAGTGACCCTAGGTCCCAGTCCCGGACCGGGGAGCTGTTTTTT. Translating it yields CASSDPRSQSRTGELFF.

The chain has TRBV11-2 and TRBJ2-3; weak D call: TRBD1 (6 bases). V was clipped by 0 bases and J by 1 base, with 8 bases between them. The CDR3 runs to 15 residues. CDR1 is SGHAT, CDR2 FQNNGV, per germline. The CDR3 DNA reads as TGTGCCAGCAGCTTAGAGGCAGGGGGCACAGATACGCAGTATTTT. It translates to CASSLEAGGTDTQYF.

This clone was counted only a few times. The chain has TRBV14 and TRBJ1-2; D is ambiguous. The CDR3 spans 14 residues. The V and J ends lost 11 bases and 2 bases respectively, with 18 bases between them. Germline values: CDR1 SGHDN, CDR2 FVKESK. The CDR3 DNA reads TGTGCCGGGATGGACTCTCGGGTGAACTATGGCTACACCTTC. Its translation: CAGMDSRVNYGYTF.

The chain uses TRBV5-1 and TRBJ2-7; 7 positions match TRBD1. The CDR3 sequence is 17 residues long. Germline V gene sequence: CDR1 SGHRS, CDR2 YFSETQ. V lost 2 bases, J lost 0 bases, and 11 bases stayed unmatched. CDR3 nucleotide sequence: TGCGCCAGCAGCTTCCTGGCGTCCCGGGACAGCTCCTACGAGCAGTACTTC. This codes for CASSFLASRDSSYEQYF.

The CDR3 reads CASSQGLAGVRAEQFF. The DNA of the CDR3 is TGTGCCAGCAGCCAGGGACTAGCGGGAGTACGCGCTGAGCAGTTCTTC. This chain connects TRBV5-4 to TRBJ2-1; 14 bases fit TRBD2. Germline V CDR1 and CDR2: SGHNT, YYREEE (reference sequence). Unmatched junction bases numbered 9, after V lost 4 bases and J lost 9 bases. This CDR3 is built from 16 residues.

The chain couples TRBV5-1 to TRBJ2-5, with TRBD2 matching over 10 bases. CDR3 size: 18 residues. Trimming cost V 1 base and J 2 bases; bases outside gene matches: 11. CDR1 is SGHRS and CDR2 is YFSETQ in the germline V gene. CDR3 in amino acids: CASSLSLAGAAGQETQYF. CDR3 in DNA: TGCGCCAGCAGCTTGAGCCTAGCGGGAGCGGCGGGTCAAGAGACCCAGTACTTC.

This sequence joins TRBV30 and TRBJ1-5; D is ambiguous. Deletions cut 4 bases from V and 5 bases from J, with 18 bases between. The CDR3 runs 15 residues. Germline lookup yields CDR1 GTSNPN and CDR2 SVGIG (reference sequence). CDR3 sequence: CAWTIQGLGDQPQHF. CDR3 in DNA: TGTGCCTGGACCATCCAAGGACTTGGGGATCAGCCCCAGCATTTT. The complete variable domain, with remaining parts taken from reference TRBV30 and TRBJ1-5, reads SQTIHQWPATLVQPVGSPLSLECTVEGTSNPNLYWYRQAAGRGLQLLFYSVGIGQISSEVPQNLSASRPQDRQFILSSKKLLLSDSGFYLCAWTIQGLGDQPQHFGDGTRLSIL.

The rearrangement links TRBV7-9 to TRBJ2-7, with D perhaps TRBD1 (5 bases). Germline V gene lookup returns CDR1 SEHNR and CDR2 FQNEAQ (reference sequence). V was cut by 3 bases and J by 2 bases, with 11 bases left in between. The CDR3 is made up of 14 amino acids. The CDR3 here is CASSFPTETYEQYF. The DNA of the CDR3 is TGTGCCAGCAGCTTTCCGACAGAAACCTACGAGCAGTACTTC.

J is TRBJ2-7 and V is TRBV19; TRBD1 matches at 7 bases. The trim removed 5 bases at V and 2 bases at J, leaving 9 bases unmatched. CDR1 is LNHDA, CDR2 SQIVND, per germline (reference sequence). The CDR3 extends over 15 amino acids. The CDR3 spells CASSATPTGTYEQYF. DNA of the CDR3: TGTGCCAGTAGTGCCACCCCGACAGGGACCTACGAGCAGTACTTC.

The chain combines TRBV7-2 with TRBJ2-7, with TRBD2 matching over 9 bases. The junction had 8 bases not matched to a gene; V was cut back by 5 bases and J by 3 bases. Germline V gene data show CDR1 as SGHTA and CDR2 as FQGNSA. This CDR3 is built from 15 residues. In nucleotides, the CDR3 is TGTGCCAGCAGCCAAGCGGGAGGTGAGGGCTACGAGCAGTACTTC. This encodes CASSQAGGEGYEQYF.

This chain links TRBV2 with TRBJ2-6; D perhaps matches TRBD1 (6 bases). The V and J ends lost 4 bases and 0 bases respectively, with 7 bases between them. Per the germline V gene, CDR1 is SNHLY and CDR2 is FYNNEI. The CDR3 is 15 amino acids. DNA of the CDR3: TGTGCCAGCAGTGCAGGGGCCTCTGGGGCCAACGTCCTGACTTTC. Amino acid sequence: CASSAGASGANVLTF.

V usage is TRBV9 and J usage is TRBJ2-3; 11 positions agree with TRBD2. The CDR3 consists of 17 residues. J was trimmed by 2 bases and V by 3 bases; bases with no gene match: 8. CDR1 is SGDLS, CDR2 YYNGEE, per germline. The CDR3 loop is CASSGRLAGPSTDTQYF. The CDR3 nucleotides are TGTGCCAGCAGCGGAAGACTAGCGGGGCCCTCCACAGATACGCAGTATTTT.

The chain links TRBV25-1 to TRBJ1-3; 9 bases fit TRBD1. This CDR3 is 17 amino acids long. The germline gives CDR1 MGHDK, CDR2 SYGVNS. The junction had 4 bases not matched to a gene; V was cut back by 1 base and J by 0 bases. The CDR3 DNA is TGTGCCAGCAGTGAATTACAGGGGGCTGACTCTGGAAACACCATATATTTT. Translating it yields CASSELQGADSGNTIYF.

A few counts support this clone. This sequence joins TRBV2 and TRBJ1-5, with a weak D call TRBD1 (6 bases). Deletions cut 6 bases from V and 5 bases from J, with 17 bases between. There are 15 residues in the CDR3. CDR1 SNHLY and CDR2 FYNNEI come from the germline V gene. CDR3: CASRAGVGNDQPQHF. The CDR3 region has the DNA TGTGCCAGCAGAGCAGGGGTAGGAAATGATCAGCCCCAGCATTTT.

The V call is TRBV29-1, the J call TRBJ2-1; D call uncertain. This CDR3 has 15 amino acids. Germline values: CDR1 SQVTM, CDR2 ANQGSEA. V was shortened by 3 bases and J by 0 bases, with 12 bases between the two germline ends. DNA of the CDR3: TGCAGCGTTGACCCCAGGCAAAGCTCCTACAATGAGCAGTTCTTC. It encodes CSVDPRQSSYNEQFF.

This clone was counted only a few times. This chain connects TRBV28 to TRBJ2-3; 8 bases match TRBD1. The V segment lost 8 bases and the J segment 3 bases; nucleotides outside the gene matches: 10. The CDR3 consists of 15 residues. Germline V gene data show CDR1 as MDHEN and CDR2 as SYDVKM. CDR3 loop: CASQGADRLTDTQYF. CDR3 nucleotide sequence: TGTGCCAGCCAGGGGGCCGACAGGTTAACAGATACGCAGTATTTT.

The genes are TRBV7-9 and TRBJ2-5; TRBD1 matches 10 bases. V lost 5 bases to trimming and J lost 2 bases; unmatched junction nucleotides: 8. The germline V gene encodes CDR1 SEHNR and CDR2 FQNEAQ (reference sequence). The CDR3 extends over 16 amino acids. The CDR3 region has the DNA TGTGCCAGCAGCAGCCGGGACAGGGGAATTCAAGAGACCCAGTACTTC. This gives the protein CASSSRDRGIQETQYF.

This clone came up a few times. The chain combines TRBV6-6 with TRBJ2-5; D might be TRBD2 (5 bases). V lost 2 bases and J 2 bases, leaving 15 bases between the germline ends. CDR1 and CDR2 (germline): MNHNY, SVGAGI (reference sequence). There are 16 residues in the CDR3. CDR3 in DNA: TGTGCCAGCAGTTACCTCGGTGCGGGTAGTCAAGAGACCCAGTACTTC. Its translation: CASSYLGAGSQETQYF.

The CDR3 sequence is CASSFSGRIDEQFF. The CDR3 nucleotides are TGTGCCAGCAGCTTTAGCGGGAGGATCGATGAGCAGTTCTTC. The chain joins TRBV11-3 to TRBJ2-1; TRBD2 aligns across 10 bases. With 3 bases clipped from V and 8 bases from J, the junction kept 4 bases outside the gene matches. This CDR3 is built from 14 residues. Germline V lookup: CDR1 SGHNT, CDR2 YENEEA.

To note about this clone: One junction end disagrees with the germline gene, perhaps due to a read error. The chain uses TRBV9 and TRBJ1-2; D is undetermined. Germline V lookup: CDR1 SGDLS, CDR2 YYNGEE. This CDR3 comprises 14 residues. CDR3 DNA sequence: TGTGCCAGCAGGCCCTACGGAGCTAACTATGGCTGCACCTTC. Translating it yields CASRPYGANYGCTF. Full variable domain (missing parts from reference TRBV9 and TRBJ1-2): DSGVTQTPKHLITATGQRVTLRCSPRSGDLSVYWYQQSLDQGLQFLIQYYNGEERAKGNILERFSAQQFPDLHSELNLSSLELGDSALYFCASRPYGANYGCTFGSGTRLTVV.

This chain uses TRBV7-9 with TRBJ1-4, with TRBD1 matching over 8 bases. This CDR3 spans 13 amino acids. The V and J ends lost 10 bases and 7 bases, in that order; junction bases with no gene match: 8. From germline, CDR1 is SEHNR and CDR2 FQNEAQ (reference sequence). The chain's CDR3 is CAIRGQGGEKLFF. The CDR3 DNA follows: TGTGCCATCCGAGGACAGGGCGGTGAAAAACTGTTTTTT.